This TCR beta chain derives from a study of blood T cell repertoires in COVID-19. As originally analysed: By means of reference gene primer amplification, nucleated cell counts were estimated. Sequencing used immunoSEQ multiplex PCR; TCRdb keeps in-frame clones, though not all of them. That table gives V, J and clone size, and the DNA gave D and trimming. The sample yields about 80,000 clones, over 70% seen once. The germline CDR1 and CDR2 sequences are MDHEN and SYDVKM. This CDR3 comprises 14 residues. Trimming took 6 bases from V and 0 from J, leaving 11 bases between them. This receptor was obtained from a man aged 80 or over with acute or convalescent COVID-19. The sequencing sample was made of peripheral blood. This chain connects TRBV28 to TRBJ1-2; D not resolved. The chain's CDR3 is CASREGTTNYGYTF. The CDR3 coding sequence is TGTGCCAGCAGGGAGGGTACCACTAACTATGGCTACACCTTC.